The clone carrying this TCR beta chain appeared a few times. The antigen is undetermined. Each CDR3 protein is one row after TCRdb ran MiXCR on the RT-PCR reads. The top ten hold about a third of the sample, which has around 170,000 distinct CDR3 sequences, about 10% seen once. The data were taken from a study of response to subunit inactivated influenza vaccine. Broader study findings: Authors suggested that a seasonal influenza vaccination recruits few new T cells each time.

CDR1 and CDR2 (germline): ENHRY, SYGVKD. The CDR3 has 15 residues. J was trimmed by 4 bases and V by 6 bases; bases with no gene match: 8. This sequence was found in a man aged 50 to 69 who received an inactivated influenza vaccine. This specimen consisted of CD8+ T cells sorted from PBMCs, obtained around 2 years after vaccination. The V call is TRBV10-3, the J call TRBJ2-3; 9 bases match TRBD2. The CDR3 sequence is CAIRTRGGAPDTQYF. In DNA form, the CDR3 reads TGTGCCATCAGGACGCGCGGGGGGGCCCCAGATACGCAGTATTTT.